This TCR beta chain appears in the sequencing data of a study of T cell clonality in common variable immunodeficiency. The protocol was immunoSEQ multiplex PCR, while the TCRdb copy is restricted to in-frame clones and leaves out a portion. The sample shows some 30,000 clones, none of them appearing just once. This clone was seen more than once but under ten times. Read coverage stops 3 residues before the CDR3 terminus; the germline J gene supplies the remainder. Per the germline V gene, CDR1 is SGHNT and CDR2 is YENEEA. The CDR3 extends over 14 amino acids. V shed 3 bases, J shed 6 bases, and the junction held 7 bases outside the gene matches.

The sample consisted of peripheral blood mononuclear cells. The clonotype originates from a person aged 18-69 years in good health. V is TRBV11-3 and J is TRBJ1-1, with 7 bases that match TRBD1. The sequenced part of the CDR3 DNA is TGTGCCAGCAGCTTCTCAGGGGGAGATTCTGAA. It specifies CASSFSGGDSE. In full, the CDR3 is CASSFSGGDSEAFF.